These 30 T cell receptor beta chains originate from one sample sequenced in a study of T-cell reconstitution after alpha-beta-depleted transplantation in children. Preparing the TCRbeta library involved the use of unique molecular identifiers. TCRdb called the PCR reads again in MiXCR, with one record for every CDR3 protein. The sample comprises roughly 170,000 distinct CDR3 sequences, about 6.4% of which are singletons, and roughly 3% rests with the top ten. The sample in question was PBMCs from the stem cell graft donor, obtained from the stem cell graft. Receptors were obtained from a human donor who donated a stem cell graft to a child with Wiskott-Aldrich syndrome.

A note on this clonotype: A much larger clone sits a single nucleotide away, making a read error possible. V usage is TRBV20-1 and J usage is TRBJ2-5; no firm D call. Germline V gene sequence: CDR1 DFQATT, CDR2 SNEGSKA (reference sequence). V was clipped by 6 bases and J by 5 bases, with 16 bases between them. This CDR3 has 13 amino acids. CDR3 nucleotide sequence: TGCAGTGCCCTCCTAACCTCGGTGGAGACCCAGTACTTC. This gives the protein CSALLTSVETQYF.

The sample holds a few counts of this clonotype. The gene calls are TRBV14 and TRBJ1-1; D call uncertain. The V gene's germline CDR1 is SGHDN and CDR2 FVKESK. The V and J ends lost 1 base and 1 base respectively, with 4 bases between them. This CDR3 has 13 residues. CDR3 sequence (DNA): TGTGCCAGCAGCCAAGCGGCGAACACTGAAGCTTTCTTT. The encoded protein is CASSQAANTEAFF.

This clonotype was observed many times. The chain carries TRBV20-1 and TRBJ2-3; D uncertain. This CDR3 has 11 amino acids. In germline, CDR1 is DFQATT, CDR2 SNEGSKA (reference sequence). CDR3 DNA sequence: TGCAGCGAGAGAAGAGCAGATACGCAGTATTTT. Its translation: CSERRADTQYF.

There are a few counts of this clonotype. The chain combines TRBV20-1 with TRBJ1-5; D unclear. The CDR3 runs to 14 residues. CDR1 and CDR2 from the germline V gene are DFQATT and SNEGSKA (reference sequence). Trimming shortened V by 6 bases and J by 2 bases, and 14 bases separated the two germline ends. The CDR3 reads CSALAHEGNQPQHF. The CDR3, as DNA: TGCAGTGCCTTAGCTCACGAAGGCAATCAGCCCCAGCATTTT.

This clonotype was found many times. The chain uses TRBV7-2 and TRBJ2-1, with D unclear. V lost 4 bases and J lost 3, with 16 bases in between. The germline V gene encodes CDR1 SGHTA and CDR2 FQGNSA. This CDR3 spans 16 amino acids. The CDR3 protein is CASSSSASGFYNEQFF. CDR3 bases: TGTGCCAGCAGCTCATCTGCTTCGGGTTTCTACAATGAGCAGTTCTTC.

This clonotype was counted ten times or more. The chain links TRBV20-1 to TRBJ2-7; 8 positions agree with TRBD2. Germline assignment: CDR1 DFQATT and CDR2 SNEGSKA (reference sequence). V gave up 3 bases and J gave up 1 base; unmatched junction bases: 5. The CDR3 has 14 residues. The DNA of the CDR3 is TGCAGTGCTAGTAAGGGGACTAGTTCCTACGAGCAGTACTTC. This gives the protein CSASKGTSSYEQYF.

The sample holds many counts of this clonotype. This chain uses TRBV5-1 with TRBJ1-6, with D possibly TRBD1 on 6 matching bases. Germline CDR1 reads SGHRS; CDR2 reads YFSETQ. CDR3 length equals 15 residues. Trimming took off 6 bases at V and 6 bases at J, with 16 bases between the two ends. Here the CDR3 DNA reads TGCGCCAGCAAAATTACGCGGACAGTTAATTCACCCCTCCACTTT. Its protein product is CASKITRTVNSPLHF.

This clonotype was seen many times. This chain uses TRBV10-3 with TRBJ2-2, with TRBD1 as a possible D gene (5 bases). From germline, CDR1 is ENHRY and CDR2 SYGVKD. V was pared by 3 bases and J by 3 bases, with 8 bases between. The CDR3 runs 14 residues. This chain's CDR3 is CAISDSRDTGELFF. The CDR3 DNA sequence: TGTGCCATCAGTGATTCCAGGGACACCGGGGAGCTGTTTTTT.

This clonotype was found many times. This chain links TRBV5-6 with TRBJ1-2; D remains ambiguous. The CDR3 length is 12 residues. V was pared by 0 bases and J by 7 bases, with 7 bases between. Germline V gives CDR1 SGHDT, CDR2 YYEEEE. The CDR3, as DNA: TGTGCCAGCAGCTTGGGTCAGTCTGGCTACACCTTC. As protein: CASSLGQSGYTF.

This clonotype has at least ten counts. This sequence joins TRBV20-1 and TRBJ2-1, with D tentatively TRBD2 (6 bases). Trimming removed 6 bases from V and 2 bases from J, with 17 bases in between. The CDR3 consists of 15 residues. CDR1 and CDR2 (germline): DFQATT, SNEGSKA (reference sequence). The CDR3: CSARGLPSPYNEQFF. CDR3 DNA: TGCAGTGCCCGGGGACTGCCCTCCCCCTACAATGAGCAGTTCTTC.

This clonotype was seen a few times. This chain uses TRBV27 with TRBJ1-5; D is unresolved. Germline V lookup: CDR1 MNHEY, CDR2 SMNVEV (reference sequence). The length of the CDR3 is 14 residues. V lost 2 bases to trimming and J lost 6 bases, with 11 bases between them. The CDR3 DNA follows: TGTGCCAGCAGTTTAAATCGGGTAGGTCAGCCCCAGCATTTT. Translation gives CASSLNRVGQPQHF.

This clonotype was recorded many times. V and J are TRBV5-1 and TRBJ2-1; 7 bases match TRBD1. The CDR3 sequence is 16 residues long. V shed 1 base, J shed 1 base, and the junction held 5 bases outside the gene matches. Germline lookup yields CDR1 SGHRS and CDR2 YFSETQ. Here the CDR3 DNA reads TGCGCCAGCAGCTTGAGTGGGACAGCTTCCTACAATGAGCAGTTCTTC. This codes for CASSLSGTASYNEQFF.

This chain joins TRBV29-1 and TRBJ1-5; D remains ambiguous. V was clipped by 5 bases and J by 2 bases, with 10 bases between them. The germline CDR1 and CDR2 sequences are SQVTM and ANQGSEA. CDR3 length: 13 amino acids. The DNA for the CDR3 is TGCAGCGTTACCACCGGGCGCAATCAGCCCCAGCATTTT. This translates into CSVTTGRNQPQHF.

This clonotype was counted many times. The gene calls are TRBV29-1 and TRBJ2-5, with 10 bases lining up with TRBD1. Trimming at V came to 8 bases and at J to 5 bases, leaving 8 bases not matched to a gene. The CDR3 totals 13 residues. CDR1 and CDR2 from the germline V gene are SQVTM and ANQGSEA. The chain's CDR3 is CSSGQGSGETQYF. The CDR3 region has the DNA TGCAGCTCGGGACAGGGGAGTGGCGAGACCCAGTACTTC.

V gene TRBV28 combines with J gene TRBJ2-2; D gene ambiguous. CDR3 length: 14 residues. The V end lost 4 bases, the J end lost 3 bases, and 9 bases lay between the germline ends. Germline lookup yields CDR1 MDHEN and CDR2 SYDVKM. Here the CDR3 DNA reads TGTGCCAGCAGTTATGGGGTAGACACCGGGGAGCTGTTTTTT. It specifies CASSYGVDTGELFF.

In its sample, this clonotype was seen many times. This chain connects TRBV28 to TRBJ1-1, with D maybe TRBD1 (5 bases). V lost 3 bases and J 3 bases, leaving 14 bases between the germline ends. The CDR3 has 15 residues. Germline lookup yields CDR1 MDHEN and CDR2 SYDVKM. CDR3 residues: CASSFSGAGDTEAFF. In nucleotides, the CDR3 is TGTGCCAGCAGTTTTTCCGGGGCTGGGGACACTGAAGCTTTCTTT.

This clonotype was found many times. J is TRBJ1-3 and V is TRBV12-3 or TRBV12-4; D gene ambiguous. The germline V and J ends were trimmed by 5 bases and 4 bases, with 9 bases remaining between them. CDR3 size: 13 residues. The CDR3 DNA follows: TGTGCCAGCAGTGCACGGTGGGGAAACACCATATATTTT. Amino acid sequence: CASSARWGNTIYF.

In this sample, this clonotype turned up many times. The chain couples TRBV5-4 to TRBJ1-4; D ambiguous. V dropped 1 base and J dropped 5 bases, with 15 bases sitting between them. CDR3 length equals 16 residues. Germline CDR1 is SGHNT and CDR2 is YYREEE (reference sequence). The CDR3 loop is CASSLSLPGTNEKLFF. CDR3 sequence (DNA): TGTGCCAGCAGCTTGTCCCTACCTGGAACAAATGAAAAACTGTTTTTT.

This clonotype was counted only a few times. The gene calls are TRBV5-1 and TRBJ1-1, with TRBD1 identical over 9 bases. Germline CDR1 reads SGHRS; CDR2 reads YFSETQ. J was trimmed by 4 bases and V by 4 bases; bases with no gene match: 11. The CDR3 has 16 amino acids. This CDR3 is CASSARGDRAGTEAFF. CDR3 sequence (DNA): TGCGCCAGCAGCGCGAGGGGGGACAGGGCGGGCACTGAAGCTTTCTTT.

This chain uses TRBV10-1 with TRBJ2-2; D is possibly TRBD2 (7 bases). The germline V gene has CDR1 WNHNN and CDR2 SYGVQD (reference sequence). The CDR3 has 16 residues. V shed 2 bases and J shed 4 bases, with 14 bases lying between them. The CDR3 sequence is CASSEQGRGFTGELFF. Written as DNA, the CDR3 is TGCGCCAGCAGTGAGCAGGGGAGGGGGTTCACCGGGGAGCTGTTTTTT.

This clonotype was counted ten times or more. The chain combines TRBV18 with TRBJ1-1; D gene unclear. Germline V gene sequence: CDR1 KGHSH, CDR2 LQKENI. CDR3 length: 15 amino acids. Trimming took off 3 bases at V and 3 bases at J, with 14 bases between the two ends. CDR3 in DNA: TGTGCCAGCTCACCCTCCGGTGGCGCAGACACTGAAGCTTTCTTT. Translating it yields CASSPSGGADTEAFF.

This clonotype has a count of ten or more. V gene TRBV13 combines with J gene TRBJ2-2; no reliable D call. In germline, CDR1 is PRHDT, CDR2 FYEKMQ (reference sequence). This CDR3 is built from 12 residues. V was cut by 1 base and J by 6 bases, with 3 bases left in between. This chain's CDR3 is CASSLVAGELFF. DNA for the CDR3: TGTGCCAGCAGCTTAGTAGCCGGGGAGCTGTTTTTT.

This clonotype has a count of ten or more. The gene calls are TRBV28 and TRBJ1-1; no clear D. The CDR3 runs 11 residues. Germline CDR1 MDHEN, CDR2 SYDVKM. V lost 2 bases, J lost 9 bases, and 7 bases lay in between. CDR3 bases: TGTGCCAGCAGTTTAGAGTATCAAGCTTTCTTT. Its translation: CASSLEYQAFF.

The chain couples TRBV7-9 to TRBJ2-5; D might be TRBD2 (5 bases). This CDR3 region has 17 residues. V gave up 1 base and J gave up 3 bases, with 18 bases separating them. Germline V gene sequence: CDR1 SEHNR, CDR2 FQNEAQ (reference sequence). The CDR3 sequence is CASSLGRGGAVKETQYF. CDR3 sequence (DNA): TGTGCCAGCAGCTTAGGACGAGGAGGAGCGGTTAAAGAGACCCAGTACTTC.

This clonotype was recorded a few times. The chain couples TRBV27 to TRBJ2-1; D tentatively reads TRBD1 or TRBD2 (6 bases each). Trimming took 5 bases from V and 5 from J, leaving 16 bases between them. From germline, CDR1 is MNHEY and CDR2 SMNVEV (reference sequence). The CDR3 loop spans 15 amino acids. CDR3 coding DNA: TGTGCCAGCAGTACCTGGGCCCGGGGGCACAATGAGCAGTTCTTC. Its protein product is CASSTWARGHNEQFF.

This clonotype was recorded at least ten times. The rearrangement uses TRBV20-1 and TRBJ1-1, with 7 nucleotides matching TRBD1. The CDR3 has 15 residues. Trimming took 0 bases from V and 4 from J; bases not matched to a gene: 8. CDR1 DFQATT and CDR2 SNEGSKA come from the germline V gene (reference sequence). The CDR3 DNA is TGCAGTGCTAGAGACAAAGACAGGGTCGGCACTGAAGCTTTCTTT. It encodes CSARDKDRVGTEAFF.

The table lists this clonotype with many counts. This rearrangement joins TRBV4-1 to TRBJ1-3, with D maybe TRBD1 (5 bases). The CDR3 is 13 amino acids. CDR1 MGHRA and CDR2 YSYEKL come from the germline V gene. The ends were cut back, 7 bases at V and 0 bases at J, with 7 bases in the middle. The CDR3 sequence: CASNQGSGNTIYF. CDR3 DNA sequence: TGCGCCAGCAACCAGGGCTCTGGAAACACCATATATTTT.

This clonotype has ten or more counts. The chain carries TRBV7-2 and TRBJ2-3, with D perhaps matching TRBD2 (5 bases). CDR1 and CDR2 from the germline V gene are SGHTA and FQGNSA. V was pared by 5 bases and J by 5 bases, with 14 bases between. The CDR3 has 14 residues. CDR3 protein: CASSRTRNGDTQYF. In DNA form, the CDR3 reads TGTGCCAGCAGCCGTACTAGAAATGGAGATACGCAGTATTTT.

This chain links TRBV5-7 with TRBJ2-7, with no clear D. TRBV5-7 belongs to the ORF category, with a function that is uncertain. The CDR3 length is 17 residues. The V gene lost 3 bases and the J gene lost 2 bases, with 21 bases spanning the gap. The CDR3 reads CASSSGFGQTKTYEQYF. In nucleotides, the CDR3 is TGTGCCAGCAGCTCCGGGTTTGGGCAAACCAAAACCTACGAGCAGTACTTC.

The J gene is TRBJ2-7, the V gene TRBV5-6; D possibly corresponds to TRBD1 (5 bases). Germline CDR1 is SGHDT and CDR2 is YYEEEE. Trimming shortened V by 3 bases and J by 6 bases, and 10 bases separated the two germline ends. This CDR3 has 12 residues. The chain's CDR3 is CASSSDQGEQYF. The CDR3 nucleotides read TGTGCCAGCAGCTCCGACCAGGGCGAGCAGTACTTC.